This T cell receptor beta chain comes out of a study of T cell repertoires in cytomegalovirus infection. Study background: Signatures in public TCR beta sequences pointed to both CMV infection and matching HLA type.

This clonotype was seen ten or more times. The germline V gene encodes CDR1 SEHNR and CDR2 FQNEAQ (reference sequence). V lost 10 bases, J lost 4 bases, and 13 bases lay in between. CDR3 length: 12 amino acids. TCRdb re-called the reads with MiXCR, one entry per CDR3 protein. The profile shows about 190,000 distinct CDR3 sequences, roughly 9% of them singletons. The chain recombines TRBV7-9 with TRBJ2-5; D might be TRBD1 or TRBD2, each matching 5 bases. This TCR was sampled from a human donor in good health (CMV status not recorded). Some clones in this sample may be carry-over from other donors' samples. Sequencing was performed on PBMCs. CDR3 bases: TGTGCCACCCCGGGGCGCGGAGAGACCCAGTACTTC. As protein: CATPGRGETQYF.